The 31 T cell receptor beta chains below all came from one sample that was sequenced in a study of Graves' ophthalmopathy and Graves' hyperthyroidism. The study amplified TCR beta CDR3 regions using RNA transcripts. First-round RT-PCR with HTBI primers preceded a second-round multiplex PCR. TCRdb called the multiplex PCR reads again in MiXCR, with one record for every CDR3 protein. This repertoire shows under 200,000 distinct CDR3 sequences, under 40% found once; its top ten account for around 5.8%. The sample comprised peripheral blood. These receptor sequences come from a woman between 40 and 55 years old with Graves' ophthalmopathy.

The chain carries TRBV2 and TRBJ2-7; no clear D gene. The CDR3 loop spans 14 amino acids. Germline loops: CDR1 SNHLY, CDR2 FYNNEI. V lost 2 bases and J 2 bases, leaving 10 bases between the germline ends. CDR3 loop: CASSEPANTYEQYF. In DNA form, the CDR3 reads TGTGCCAGCAGTGAACCTGCGAACACCTACGAGCAGTACTTC.

The rearrangement links TRBV24-1 to TRBJ1-1; 7 bases match TRBD1. CDR1 is KGHDR, CDR2 SFDVKD, per germline. The CDR3 covers 14 residues. With 10 bases clipped from V and 4 bases from J, the junction kept 11 bases outside the gene matches. CDR3 amino acids: CATSNRDSPTEAFF. CDR3 bases: TGTGCCACTTCGAACCGGGACAGTCCCACTGAAGCTTTCTTT.

This clonotype was seen many times. This chain uses TRBV7-2 with TRBJ1-3; TRBD1 matches 10 bases. The J segment lost 4 bases and the V segment lost 1 base, leaving 10 bases of the junction unmatched. The germline V gene encodes CDR1 SGHTA and CDR2 FQGNSA. CDR3 size: 18 residues. The CDR3 DNA follows: TGTGCCAGCAGCTTAGGTGGGGGACAGGGGTCCTTCGGAAACACCATATATTTT. Its translation is CASSLGGGQGSFGNTIYF.

In its sample, this clonotype was seen many times. Mismatch with germline at one junction end may stem from a read error. The CDR3 DNA is TGCAACGTTGAACTAGCGGGAGGGCCAGGTACCGGGGAGCTGTTTTTT. This translates into CNVELAGGPGTGELFF. The J gene is TRBJ2-2, the V gene TRBV29-1, with TRBD2 matching 13 bases. From germline, CDR1 is SQVTM and CDR2 ANQGSEA. This CDR3 is 16 amino acids long.

The chain is built from TRBV7-9 and TRBJ2-7, with a tentative D call TRBD1 (6 bases). The V and J ends lost 5 bases and 5 bases respectively, with 13 bases between them. Per germline, CDR1 SEHNR and CDR2 FQNEAQ (reference sequence). The CDR3 is 13 residues long. In nucleotides, the CDR3 is TGTGCCAGCAGCCAATACAGGGATAACGAGCAGTACTTC. Amino acid sequence: CASSQYRDNEQYF.

V and J are TRBV12-3 or TRBV12-4 and TRBJ1-5; 9 bases map to TRBD1. This CDR3 is built from 13 residues. V shed 3 bases, J shed 7 bases, and the junction held 1 base outside the gene matches. CDR3 in amino acids: CASSLGQGQPQHF. In DNA, the CDR3 is TGTGCCAGCAGTTTGGGACAGGGCCAGCCCCAGCATTTT.

This clonotype appeared many times. The chain couples TRBV27 to TRBJ1-2; maybe TRBD1 (5 bases). The CDR3 is made up of 13 amino acids. V gave up 6 bases and J gave up 6 bases, with 14 bases separating them. Germline V gene data show CDR1 as MNHEY and CDR2 as SMNVEV (reference sequence). The CDR3 DNA follows: TGTGCCAGCAGCCTTTCGGACAAGGATGGCTACACCTTC. Encoded protein: CASSLSDKDGYTF.

This clonotype was seen at least ten times. The rearrangement uses TRBV28 and TRBJ2-7; weak D call: TRBD2 (6 bases). V lost 5 bases and J 4 bases, leaving 9 bases between the germline ends. CDR1 MDHEN and CDR2 SYDVKM come from the germline V gene. There are 12 residues in the CDR3. The CDR3 region has the DNA TGTGCCAGCAGTCGGGGGAGGTACGAGCAGTACTTC. Translating it yields CASSRGRYEQYF.

The sample holds many counts of this clonotype. The chain is built from TRBV6-2 or TRBV6-3 and TRBJ1-3; D unresolved. The germline CDR1 and CDR2 sequences are MNHEY and SVGEGT. This CDR3 comprises 15 residues. Trimming removed 0 bases at V and 2 bases at J, with 8 bases between. The CDR3 loop is CASSYSGATGNTIYF. As DNA, the CDR3 is TGTGCCAGCAGTTACTCGGGAGCGACTGGAAACACCATATATTTT.

Many counts were recorded for this clonotype. The rearrangement links TRBV11-2 to TRBJ2-7, with 11 bases lining up with TRBD2. The V gene's germline CDR1 is SGHAT and CDR2 FQNNGV. The J segment lost 1 base and the V segment lost 5 bases, leaving 13 bases of the junction unmatched. The CDR3 sequence is 18 residues long. CDR3 nucleotides: TGTGCCAGCAGCCTCCGTGGGGTAGCGGGGGGGCCATCCTACGAGCAGTACTTC. Translation: CASSLRGVAGGPSYEQYF.

In this sample, this clonotype turned up many times. A much bigger clone sits one base away, suggesting this may be a read error. The chain carries TRBV6-2 or TRBV6-3 and TRBJ2-5; D call uncertain. V was trimmed by 8 bases and J by 2 bases, leaving 18 bases between them. Looked up from germline, CDR1 is MNHEY and CDR2 is SVGEGT. CDR3 length: 15 amino acids. The DNA of the CDR3 is TGTGCCAGCGTGGAATTCCGGGCAGGACAAGAGACCCAGTACTTC. It is translated as CASVEFRAGQETQYF.

The chain's CDR3 is CASSESRPHQPQHF. CDR3 nucleotides: TGTGCCAGCAGTGAATCGAGACCCCATCAGCCCCAGCATTTT. The chain joins TRBV6-1 to TRBJ1-5; no clear D gene. There are 14 residues in the CDR3. Germline loops: CDR1 MNHNS, CDR2 SASEGT. Trimming removed 2 bases at V and 5 bases at J, with 10 bases between.

This clonotype has at least ten counts. CDR3 sequence reads: CASSLSRDPGPFSGNTIYF. The CDR3 coding sequence is TGTGCCAGCAGCTTATCCCGGGACCCGGGTCCGTTCTCTGGAAACACCATATATTTT. The rearrangement links TRBV11-3 to TRBJ1-3, with a tentative D call TRBD1 (5 bases). The V end was cut by 2 bases, the J end by 0 bases, with 20 bases between. The germline gives CDR1 SGHNT, CDR2 YENEEA. The CDR3 is 19 residues long.

J is TRBJ2-2 and V is TRBV6-5; D not certain. The germline V and J ends were trimmed by 4 bases and 6 bases, with 3 bases remaining between them. CDR1 and CDR2 (germline): MNHEY, SVGAGI. The CDR3 extends over 11 amino acids. As DNA, the CDR3 is TGTGCCAGCAGTTGGCCCGGGGAGCTGTTTTTT. This sequence encodes CASSWPGELFF.

This clonotype was observed at least ten times. The chain employs TRBV7-9 and TRBJ1-1, with 9 positions matching TRBD1. Germline CDR1 SEHNR, CDR2 FQNEAQ (reference sequence). Trimming took 5 bases from V and 4 from J; bases not matched to a gene: 5. The CDR3 totals 14 residues. DNA for the CDR3: TGTGCCAGCAGCCGCATGACAGGGGGCACTGAAGCTTTCTTT. Its translation: CASSRMTGGTEAFF.

This clonotype was found many times. This rearrangement joins TRBV11-2 to TRBJ2-7; 10 nucleotides align to TRBD2. Germline V CDR1 and CDR2: SGHAT, FQNNGV. This CDR3 is built from 16 residues. Losses at the gene ends were 1 base for V and 4 bases for J; bases not matched to a gene: 7. DNA for the CDR3: TGTGCCAGCAGCTTAGTCTCCGGGACTAGCGTGTACGAGCAGTACTTC. It codes for CASSLVSGTSVYEQYF.

The chain couples TRBV12-3 or TRBV12-4 to TRBJ1-2; D may be TRBD1 (6 bases). This CDR3 is 13 amino acids long. Deletions cut 9 bases from V and 5 bases from J, with 16 bases between. For the CDR3, the DNA is TGTGCCAGTAGAAGGGGGACACTTTATGGCTACACCTTC. Its protein product is CASRRGTLYGYTF.

The chain carries TRBV29-1 and TRBJ1-2, with unresolved D. Trimming took off 4 bases at V and 6 bases at J, with 12 bases between the two ends. The CDR3 runs 12 residues. Germline CDR1 reads SQVTM; CDR2 reads ANQGSEA. CDR3 nucleotides: TGCAGCGTTGTGAGCAGGAGCCATGGCTACACCTTC. It encodes CSVVSRSHGYTF.

The rearrangement links TRBV30 to TRBJ2-3, with D perhaps matching TRBD2 (6 bases). CDR3 length: 10 amino acids. Trimming removed 8 bases from V and 6 bases from J, with 9 bases in between. Per the germline V gene, CDR1 is GTSNPN and CDR2 is SVGIG (reference sequence). The CDR3 DNA sequence: TGTGCCCGGGGGAGGGATACGCAGTATTTT. Residues: CARGRDTQYF.

The genes are TRBV6-1 and TRBJ2-7, with 11 positions matching TRBD2. Germline CDR1 and CDR2: MNHNS and SASEGT. The CDR3 contains 15 residues. Germline trimming cut 2 bases from V and 5 bases from J; bases unmatched to any gene: 5. CDR3 protein: CASSEPGLAVNEQYF. DNA of the CDR3: TGTGCCAGCAGTGAACCGGGACTAGCGGTAAACGAGCAGTACTTC.

The chain couples TRBV6-2 or TRBV6-3 to TRBJ1-1; D is perhaps TRBD1 (6 bases). The CDR3 runs to 15 residues. Germline V CDR1 and CDR2: MNHEY, SVGEGT. Trimming pared 4 bases from V and 6 bases from J, leaving 18 bases between. The CDR3 region has the DNA TGTGCCAGCAGTTGGATTTTCGGGGGGCATTCTGAAGCTTTCTTT. Residues: CASSWIFGGHSEAFF.

This clonotype was detected many times. This chain links TRBV6-2 or TRBV6-3 with TRBJ1-1, with 8 bases aligning to TRBD1. Germline lookup yields CDR1 MNHEY and CDR2 SVGEGT. The junction had 9 bases not matched to a gene; V was cut back by 6 bases and J by 0 bases. The CDR3 sequence is 16 residues long. CDR3 loop: CASRRGQGALNTEAFF. The CDR3 coding sequence is TGTGCCAGCAGACGCGGACAGGGCGCCTTGAACACTGAAGCTTTCTTT.

The V gene is TRBV7-2, the J gene TRBJ2-7; TRBD2 is a possible D gene (6 bases). Germline CDR1 and CDR2: SGHTA and FQGNSA. This CDR3 region has 15 residues. V dropped 1 base and J dropped 6 bases, with 16 bases sitting between them. The CDR3 sequence: CASSLGSGEYGEQYF. The CDR3 nucleotides are TGTGCCAGCAGCTTAGGTTCGGGGGAGTACGGCGAGCAGTACTTC.

The chain carries TRBV29-1 and TRBJ1-1; D not resolved. Per germline, CDR1 SQVTM and CDR2 ANQGSEA. This CDR3 comprises 13 residues. V lost 7 bases, J lost 4 bases, and 16 bases lay in between. In DNA form, the CDR3 reads TGCAGCGCCCATCCCCCGGTGGGCACTGAAGCTTTCTTT. This sequence encodes CSAHPPVGTEAFF.

The V call is TRBV2, the J call TRBJ2-7, with D perhaps assigned TRBD1 or TRBD2 (5 bases each). The V end lost 3 bases, the J end lost 0 bases, and 15 bases lay between the germline ends. Germline lookup yields CDR1 SNHLY and CDR2 FYNNEI. The CDR3 extends over 16 amino acids. The CDR3 DNA is TGTGCCAGCAGTGACCGATGGGACCGCAGCTCCTACGAGCAGTACTTC. Amino acid sequence: CASSDRWDRSSYEQYF.

This clonotype was counted at least ten times. This sequence joins TRBV18 and TRBJ1-1, with 9 bases aligning to TRBD1. The CDR3 spans 13 residues. Germline V gene lookup returns CDR1 KGHSH and CDR2 LQKENI. J gave up 11 bases and V 3 bases, and 7 bases lay outside the gene matches. In nucleotides, the CDR3 is TGTGCCAGCTCACCCGGTGGGACAGGGCGGGCTTTCTTT. Encoded protein: CASSPGGTGRAFF.

The chain is built from TRBV28 and TRBJ1-5, with D maybe TRBD1 (5 bases). This CDR3 spans 16 amino acids. With 3 bases removed from V and 5 bases from J, the gap between germline ends came to 17 bases. Germline loops: CDR1 MDHEN, CDR2 SYDVKM. The CDR3 region has the DNA TGTGCCAGCAGTTTCAGGGCATTAGGTCCCCATCAGCCCCAGCATTTT. The encoded protein is CASSFRALGPHQPQHF.

This clonotype was seen at least ten times. DNA of the CDR3: TGTGCCAGCAGTTACTCGACCCCGGAGGTCGGGGAGCTGTTTTTT. This gives the protein CASSYSTPEVGELFF. The chain employs TRBV6-5 and TRBJ2-2, with D perhaps matching TRBD2 (5 bases). The CDR3 is 15 amino acids. Germline CDR1 is MNHEY and CDR2 is SVGAGI. Trimming took off 0 bases at V and 7 bases at J, with 12 bases between the two ends.

This clonotype was seen at least ten times. This chain connects TRBV2 to TRBJ1-1; D unclear. The CDR3 has 13 residues. CDR1 SNHLY and CDR2 FYNNEI come from the germline V gene. Trimming stripped 6 bases from V and 0 bases from J, with 8 bases between. The CDR3, as DNA: TGTGCCAGCAGCCCACAAATGAACACTGAAGCTTTCTTT. The encoded protein is CASSPQMNTEAFF.

This clonotype was seen many times. The genes are TRBV29-1 and TRBJ2-7; D uncertain. Germline V gene data show CDR1 as SQVTM and CDR2 as ANQGSEA. This CDR3 has 12 amino acids. Deletions cut 3 bases from V and 2 bases from J, with 8 bases between. DNA for the CDR3: TGCAGCGTTGAGTCTGGAACCTACGAGCAGTACTTC. This encodes CSVESGTYEQYF.

CDR3 region: CASSSGTVVPQHF. CDR3 nucleotides: TGTGCCAGCAGTTCGGGTACGGTTGTGCCCCAGCATTTT. The rearrangement joins TRBV6-2 or TRBV6-3 to TRBJ1-5, with D hard to call. Per germline, CDR1 MNHEY and CDR2 SVGEGT. V was shortened by 4 bases and J by 9 bases, with 13 bases between the two germline ends. The CDR3 is made up of 13 amino acids.